These 17 T cell receptor beta chains came from one sample sequenced in a study of blood T cell repertoires in COVID-19. Libraries were prepared by immunoSEQ multiplex PCR; TCRdb keeps only in-frame clonotypes and omits some of them. The table lists 130,000 to 150,000 clones, roughly 76% of them singletons. The specimen sequenced was peripheral blood. The source is an elderly man with acute or convalescent COVID-19.

In this sample, this clone turned up a few times. The J gene is TRBJ2-5, the V gene TRBV10-3, with TRBD1 identical over 7 bases. V was pared by 6 bases and J by 5 bases, with 3 bases of the junction left unmatched. This CDR3 is 12 amino acids long. Germline V gives CDR1 ENHRY, CDR2 SYGVKD. The DNA of the CDR3 is TGTGCCATCAGAGGGGGCTCGGAGACCCAGTACTTC. Its protein product is CAIRGGSETQYF.

The rearrangement uses TRBV7-9 and TRBJ2-3; 8 bases fit TRBD1. The length of the CDR3 is 17 residues. CDR1 SEHNR and CDR2 FQNEAQ come from the germline V gene (reference sequence). V gave up 5 bases and J gave up 4 bases; unmatched junction bases: 14. This CDR3 is CASSTTPGQDNPDTQYF. The CDR3 DNA follows: TGTGCCAGCAGCACCACTCCGGGACAGGATAACCCAGATACGCAGTATTTT.

The J gene is TRBJ1-3, the V gene TRBV7-2; D is unresolved. There are 13 residues in the CDR3. Trimming cost V 7 bases and J 4 bases, with 11 bases left between them. The germline CDR1 and CDR2 sequences are SGHTA and FQGNSA. CDR3 nucleotide sequence: TGTGCCAGCATCGTAACTCCCGGAAACACCATATATTTT. The encoded protein is CASIVTPGNTIYF.

The chain combines TRBV4-2 with TRBJ2-4; 8 nucleotides agree with TRBD1. The V gene end was trimmed by 5 bases and the J gene end by 0 bases; junction bases not matched to a gene: 15. Looked up from germline, CDR1 is LGHNA and CDR2 is YNFKEQ. This CDR3 is 19 amino acids long. The CDR3 here is CASSYLRLDRGLAKNIQYF. The CDR3 DNA sequence: TGTGCCAGCAGCTACCTGCGCCTCGACAGGGGACTAGCCAAAAACATTCAGTACTTC.

The chain uses TRBV2 and TRBJ1-4; 10 bases fit TRBD1. V was clipped by 6 bases and J by 2 bases; unmatched bases: 9. Germline CDR1 reads SNHLY; CDR2 reads FYNNEI. The CDR3 consists of 17 residues. Written as DNA, the CDR3 is TGTGCCAGCAGGGAGGACAGGGGGGGAGATACTAATGAAAAACTGTTTTTT. It encodes CASREDRGGDTNEKLFF.

V gene TRBV7-6 combines with J gene TRBJ2-7; TRBD2 agrees at 8 bases. The CDR3 is 12 residues long. The V and J ends lost 5 bases and 6 bases, in that order; junction bases with no gene match: 3. Germline loops: CDR1 SGHVS, CDR2 FNYEAQ. CDR3 in DNA: TGTGCCAGCAGCCCCACTAGCGGCGAGCAGTACTTC. Its translation: CASSPTSGEQYF.

This clone was observed a single time. The gene calls are TRBV7-2 and TRBJ1-1, with D perhaps matching TRBD1 (6 bases). The CDR3 sequence is 13 residues long. Trimming took off 5 bases at V and 1 base at J, with 8 bases between the two ends. Germline V CDR1 and CDR2: SGHTA, FQGNSA. The chain's CDR3 is CASSGQTNTEAFF. CDR3 DNA: TGTGCCAGCAGCGGACAGACGAACACTGAAGCTTTCTTT.

The chain combines TRBV9 with TRBJ2-2, with D possibly TRBD2 on 6 matching bases. Germline V gives CDR1 SGDLS, CDR2 YYNGEE. Deletions cut 7 bases from V and 7 bases from J, with 8 bases between. CDR3 length: 11 amino acids. The CDR3 nucleotides read TGTGCCAGCCGGGGGATCGGGGAGCTGTTTTTT. Translated, it gives CASRGIGELFF.

This clone was found a few times. The chain joins TRBV10-2 to TRBJ2-5; TRBD2 matches 9 bases. This CDR3 comprises 12 residues. V shed 8 bases, J shed 4 bases, and the junction held 2 bases outside the gene matches. The germline V gene has CDR1 WSHSY and CDR2 SAAADI. The CDR3 sequence: CASSAGGETQYF. CDR3 nucleotide sequence: TGCGCCAGCTCAGCGGGGGGAGAGACCCAGTACTTC.

This sequence joins TRBV27 and TRBJ1-5; no clear D gene. The V end was cut by 8 bases, the J end by 1 base, with 21 bases between. The CDR3 extends over 17 amino acids. Looked up from germline, CDR1 is MNHEY and CDR2 is SMNVEV (reference sequence). CDR3 sequence (DNA): TGTGCCAGCGGAACCATAGAATCACGGGTCAGCAATCAGCCCCAGCATTTT. Translated: CASGTIESRVSNQPQHF.

The J gene is TRBJ2-3, the V gene TRBV19, with D possibly being TRBD1 (9 bases). The CDR3 runs to 20 residues. V was trimmed by 9 bases and J by 0 bases, leaving 31 bases between them. CDR1 LNHDA and CDR2 SQIVND come from the germline V gene (reference sequence). The CDR3 DNA reads as TGTGCCAGCCTACAGGGGGCAAGGCAAGAACTAGCGGATAGCACAGATACGCAGTATTTT. This gives the protein CASLQGARQELADSTDTQYF.

The V and J genes are TRBV5-4 and TRBJ2-3, with a tentative D call TRBD1 (6 bases). The V gene's germline CDR1 is SGHNT and CDR2 YYREEE (reference sequence). The CDR3 is 12 residues long. The chain's CDR3 is CASHRDWDTQYF. In DNA form, the CDR3 reads TGTGCTAGCCACAGGGATTGGGATACGCAGTATTTT.

V gene TRBV19 combines with J gene TRBJ1-4; D gene unclear. This CDR3 is built from 11 residues. Germline V gene sequence: CDR1 LNHDA, CDR2 SQIVND (reference sequence). The germline V and J ends were trimmed by 5 bases and 10 bases, with 8 bases remaining between them. The CDR3, as DNA: TGTGCCAGTAGTGAGGTGGGAAAACTGTTTTTT. As protein: CASSEVGKLFF.

This clone was observed a single time. V is TRBV5-1 and J is TRBJ2-7, with 8 bases identical to TRBD2. The J segment lost 3 bases and the V segment lost 2 bases, leaving 4 bases of the junction unmatched. CDR1 is SGHRS, CDR2 YFSETQ, per germline. This CDR3 contains 14 residues. This chain's CDR3 is CASSFGTSIYEQYF. The CDR3 DNA reads TGCGCCAGCAGCTTCGGGACTAGTATCTACGAGCAGTACTTC.

V is TRBV2 and J is TRBJ1-5; D gene unclear. Germline V gene lookup returns CDR1 SNHLY and CDR2 FYNNEI. CDR3 size: 13 residues. With 7 bases removed from V and 0 bases from J, the gap between germline ends came to 7 bases. CDR3 loop: CASTGGSNQPQHF. The CDR3 region has the DNA TGTGCCAGCACGGGAGGTAGCAATCAGCCCCAGCATTTT.

The chain has TRBV14 and TRBJ2-7; D call uncertain. The CDR3 spans 14 residues. Trimming left V 0 bases short and J 6 bases short, with 12 bases between. The germline V gene encodes CDR1 SGHDN and CDR2 FVKESK. The CDR3 nucleotides are TGTGCCAGCAGCCAAGATAAGCCCAGAGGCGAGCAGTACTTC. It yields the protein CASSQDKPRGEQYF.

This clone was observed a handful of times. The rearrangement uses TRBV9 and TRBJ2-3, with D unclear. CDR3 size: 12 residues. Trimming pared 0 bases from V and 4 bases from J, leaving 3 bases between. Germline V gene data show CDR1 as SGDLS and CDR2 as YYNGEE. CDR3 DNA: TGTGCCAGCAGCGTAGGAGCAGATACGCAGTATTTT. It encodes CASSVGADTQYF.